The clone carrying this TCR beta chain was counted between two and nine times. 60 Vbeta and 13 Jbeta primers were used in PCR. Sequenced by immunoSEQ multiplex PCR; TCRdb stores in-frame clones only, minus some. This sample has over 250,000 clones, with just over 70% found just once. This record comes from a study of cytomegalovirus exposure and HLA in healthy donors. Germline V gene lookup returns CDR1 SGHTA and CDR2 FQGNSA. V trimming: 1 base; J trimming: 3 bases; junction bases outside the gene matches: 8. The CDR3 extends over 17 amino acids. The TCR was taken from a female donor in good health and CMV-seronegative. The V call is TRBV7-2, the J call TRBJ2-7; 11 nucleotides match TRBD2. Sequencing input: PBMCs. The CDR3 here is CASSLGGSGRARYEQYF. DNA for the CDR3: TGTGCCAGCAGCTTAGGGGGTAGCGGGAGGGCCCGCTACGAGCAGTACTTC. Full variable domain (rest looked up from reference TRBV7-2 and TRBJ2-7): GAGVSQSPSNKVTEKGKDVELRCDPISGHTALYWYRQSLGQGLEFLIYFQGNSAPDKSGLPSDRFSAERTGGSVSTLTIQRTQQEDSAVYLCASSLGGSGRARYEQYFGPGTRLTVT.